The 18 T cell receptor beta chains below were found in one sample sequenced in a study of cytomegalovirus exposure and HLA in healthy donors. The assay was immunoSEQ multiplex PCR, and TCRdb's table has in-frame clones only and misses some. The repertoire holds roughly 130,000 clones, roughly 81% seen once, with approximately 1.4% in the top ten. The material sequenced was PBMCs. These receptors originate from a woman aged 25-40 years in good health and CMV-seronegative.

This sequence joins TRBV29-1 and TRBJ1-1, with 8 bases matching TRBD1. Trimming removed 4 bases from V and 0 bases from J; junction bases left unmatched: 1. Germline V gene sequence: CDR1 SQVTM, CDR2 ANQGSEA. CDR3 length: 13 residues. DNA for the CDR3: TGCAGCGTTGGGACAGGGATGAACACTGAAGCTTTCTTT. It codes for CSVGTGMNTEAFF.

The CDR3 region is CASRRGLSTDTQYF. For the CDR3, the DNA is TGTGCCAGCAGGCGGGGCCTCAGCACAGATACGCAGTATTTT. The chain links TRBV6-1 to TRBJ2-3, with a tentative D call TRBD2 (6 bases). Looked up from germline, CDR1 is MNHNS and CDR2 is SASEGT. The V end was cut by 6 bases, the J end by 0 bases, with 10 bases between. This CDR3 is built from 14 residues.

The chain employs TRBV2 and TRBJ1-4, with no clear D. The CDR3 covers 15 residues. Trimming shortened V by 8 bases and J by 0 bases, and 13 bases separated the two germline ends. Germline CDR1 reads SNHLY; CDR2 reads FYNNEI. The CDR3: CASRLESSTNEKLFF. For the CDR3, the DNA is TGTGCCAGCCGGTTGGAGTCCTCAACTAATGAAAAACTGTTTTTT. The variable domain in full, with the rest retrieved from reference TRBV2 and TRBJ1-4, is EPEVTQTPSHQVTQMGQEVILRCVPISNHLYFYWYRQILGQKVEFLVSFYNNEISEKSEIFDDQFSVERPDGSNFTLKIRSTKLEDSAMYFCASRLESSTNEKLFFGSGTQLSVL.

The rearrangement links TRBV7-2 to TRBJ1-2; no clear D gene. Germline V lookup: CDR1 SGHTA, CDR2 FQGNSA. V lost 0 bases, J lost 8 bases, and 16 bases lay in between. The CDR3 totals 15 residues. The CDR3 sequence: CASSLAGPFSGGYTF. DNA for the CDR3: TGTGCCAGCAGCTTAGCTGGACCATTTTCGGGAGGCTACACCTTC.

The sample holds one count of this clone. The chain uses TRBV27 and TRBJ1-6; 7 bases are a match to TRBD1. J lost 5 bases, V lost 2 bases, and 3 bases had no gene match. This CDR3 is built from 15 residues. Germline-derived CDR1 and CDR2 are MNHEY and SMNVEV (reference sequence). In DNA form, the CDR3 reads TGTGCCAGCAGTTTAGAGGGGGCTAATAATTCACCCCTCCACTTT. It translates to CASSLEGANNSPLHF.

This chain links TRBV5-6 with TRBJ2-5; TRBD1 agrees at 8 bases. Germline CDR1 is SGHDT and CDR2 is YYEEEE. The length of the CDR3 is 15 residues. J lost 2 bases, V lost 3 bases, and 6 bases had no gene match. For the CDR3, the DNA is TGTGCCAGCAGCTCCTTTGACAGGGGTCAAGAGACCCAGTACTTC. As protein: CASSSFDRGQETQYF.

The chain combines TRBV27 with TRBJ2-1; a possible D gene is TRBD1 (6 bases). Germline CDR1 MNHEY, CDR2 SMNVEV (reference sequence). The CDR3 runs to 15 residues. V was shortened by 2 bases and J by 2 bases, with 10 bases between the two germline ends. In nucleotides, the CDR3 is TGTGCCAGCAGTTTAGATCCAGGGGCCTACAATGAGCAGTTCTTC. It specifies CASSLDPGAYNEQFF.

This clone was observed once. The V gene is TRBV28, the J gene TRBJ1-5; TRBD1 matches at 11 bases. CDR1 is MDHEN and CDR2 is SYDVKM in the germline V gene. CDR3 length equals 16 residues. The V gene end was trimmed by 6 bases and the J gene end by 6 bases; junction bases not matched to a gene: 10. CDR3 bases: TGTGCCAGCAGACAGAGAGGGACAGGGGGTCGTCAGCCCCAGCATTTT. Protein sequence: CASRQRGTGGRQPQHF.

This sequence joins TRBV7-6 and TRBJ2-7; D might be TRBD1 (5 bases). V lost 5 bases and J lost 4, with 18 bases in between. Germline values: CDR1 SGHVS, CDR2 FNYEAQ. The CDR3 has 15 amino acids. CDR3 nucleotides: TGTGCCAGCAGCCCACAGGCGGCGATTGTTTACGAGCAGTACTTC. This encodes CASSPQAAIVYEQYF.

The chain uses TRBV6-5 and TRBJ2-1, with D perhaps TRBD1 (6 bases). Per germline, CDR1 MNHEY and CDR2 SVGAGI. The V end was cut by 5 bases, the J end by 5 bases, with 13 bases between. This CDR3 comprises 14 residues. The CDR3 loop is CASSRGGQNNEQFF. The CDR3 bases are TGTGCCAGCAGTCGGGGCGGACAGAACAATGAGCAGTTCTTC.

This clone showed up just a few times. The chain combines TRBV28 with TRBJ1-6, with TRBD1 matching 9 bases. With V trimmed by 7 bases and J by 4 bases, 5 bases remained unmatched. This CDR3 has 15 amino acids. In germline, CDR1 is MDHEN, CDR2 SYDVKM. As DNA, the CDR3 is TGTGCCAGCATTTACAGGGGGCAGTATAATTCACCCCTCCACTTT. This codes for CASIYRGQYNSPLHF. The full variable domain, its missing parts supplied by reference TRBV28 and TRBJ1-6, is DVKVTQSSRYLVKRTGEKVFLECVQDMDHENMFWYRQDPGLGLRLIYFSYDVKMKEKGDIPEGYSVSREKKERFSLILESASTNQTSMYLCASIYRGQYNSPLHFGNGTRLTVT.

In its sample, this clone was seen once. J is TRBJ1-1 and V is TRBV7-9, with TRBD1 as a possible D gene (5 bases). V gave up 2 bases and J gave up 7 bases, with 11 bases separating them. Germline CDR1 is SEHNR and CDR2 is FQNEAQ (reference sequence). The CDR3 loop spans 13 amino acids. CDR3 protein: CASSLTARVEAFF. In DNA, the CDR3 is TGTGCCAGCAGCTTAACCGCCAGGGTTGAAGCTTTCTTT. Full variable domain (outside the CDR3, taken from reference TRBV7-9 and TRBJ1-1): DTGVSQNPRHKITKRGQNVTFRCDPISEHNRLYWYRQTLGQGPEFLTYFQNEAQLEKSRLLSDRFSAERPKGSFSTLEIQRTEQGDSAMYLCASSLTARVEAFFGQGTRLTVV.

The chain has TRBV5-1 and TRBJ2-7; tentative D call: TRBD1 (5 bases). Germline CDR1 and CDR2: SGHRS and YFSETQ. Trimming took 4 bases from V and 6 from J, leaving 23 bases between them. This CDR3 is 16 amino acids long. CDR3 amino acids: CASSTGHQVTDPEQYF. Written as DNA, the CDR3 is TGCGCCAGCAGCACAGGACACCAGGTCACGGATCCCGAGCAGTACTTC.

The rearrangement uses TRBV7-8 and TRBJ2-2, with unresolved D. The germline V gene encodes CDR1 SGHVS and CDR2 FQNEAQ. Trimming took 4 bases from V and 0 from J, leaving 9 bases between them. The CDR3 loop spans 15 amino acids. CDR3 amino acids: CASSSTTSNTGELFF. CDR3 nucleotide sequence: TGTGCCAGCAGCTCCACTACTTCGAACACCGGGGAGCTGTTTTTT. Full variable domain (missing parts from reference TRBV7-8 and TRBJ2-2): GAGVSQSPRYKVAKRGQDVALRCDPISGHVSLFWYQQALGQGPEFLTYFQNEAQLDKSGLPSDRFFAERPEGSVSTLKIQRTQQEDSAVYLCASSSTTSNTGELFFGEGSRLTVL.

The gene calls are TRBV5-1 and TRBJ2-3; 9 bases fit TRBD2. Germline lookup yields CDR1 SGHRS and CDR2 YFSETQ. The CDR3 length is 15 residues. V lost 4 bases, J lost 3 bases, and 6 bases stayed unmatched. The CDR3 spells CASSRAGGMTDTQYF. The CDR3 nucleotides read TGCGCCAGCAGCCGAGCGGGGGGAATGACAGATACGCAGTATTTT.

CDR3 in amino acids: CASSTTGRTDTQYF. CDR3 bases: TGTGCCAGCTCCACGACAGGGCGCACAGATACGCAGTATTTT. The V call is TRBV18, the J call TRBJ2-3; 7 bases are a match to TRBD1. CDR3 length equals 14 residues. J lost 1 base, V lost 6 bases, and 4 bases had no gene match. Germline CDR1 KGHSH, CDR2 LQKENI.

This clone was seen once. The chain has TRBV7-2 and TRBJ2-2; TRBD1 is a possible D gene (6 bases). The CDR3 sequence is 15 residues long. Germline V gene sequence: CDR1 SGHTA, CDR2 FQGNSA. V was trimmed by 2 bases and J by 0 bases, leaving 7 bases between them. The CDR3: CASSLRQANTGELFF. The CDR3 bases are TGTGCCAGCAGCTTACGACAGGCGAACACCGGGGAGCTGTTTTTT.

V usage is TRBV19 and J usage is TRBJ2-7; 8 bases fit TRBD1. The CDR3 runs 15 residues. With V trimmed by 4 bases and J by 0 bases, 5 bases remained unmatched. The germline V gene has CDR1 LNHDA and CDR2 SQIVND (reference sequence). CDR3 loop: CASSSGDRSSYEQYF. The CDR3, as DNA: TGTGCCAGTAGTAGCGGGGACAGGAGCTCCTACGAGCAGTACTTC.